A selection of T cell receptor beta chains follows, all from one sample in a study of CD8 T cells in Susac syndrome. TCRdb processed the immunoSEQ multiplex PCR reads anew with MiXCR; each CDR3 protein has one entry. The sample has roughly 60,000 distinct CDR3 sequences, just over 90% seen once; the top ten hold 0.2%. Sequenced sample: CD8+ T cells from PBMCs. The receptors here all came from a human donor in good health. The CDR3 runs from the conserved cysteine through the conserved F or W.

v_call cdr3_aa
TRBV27 CASKNRGQPQHF
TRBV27 CASSPGQGRNTIYF
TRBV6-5 CASSLKRGGQPQHF
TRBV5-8 CASSLGSSGADTQYF
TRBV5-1 CASQLGGRGDTQYF
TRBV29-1 CSVNSGGEQYF
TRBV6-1 CASGRDRALYSNQPQHF
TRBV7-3 CASSVFGTDQETQYF
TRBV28 CASTLSGGARDEQFF
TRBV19 CASSFPNPGTGFYNTEAFF
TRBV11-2 CASSWPGTIYNEQFF
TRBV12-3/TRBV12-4 CASSRSLAPYEQYF
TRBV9 CASSVDREGQETQYF
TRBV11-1 CASSFPGLPYEQYF
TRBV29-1 CSVEGQGSYNEQFF
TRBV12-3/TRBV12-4 CASSLVIGGETQYF
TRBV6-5 CASSRDRDDNQPQHF
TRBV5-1 CASSLGGQRSYNSPLHF
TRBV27 CASSLFGTVNTEAFF
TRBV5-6 CASSEEMGDRNTIYF
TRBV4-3 CASSQDYVWGEAGYTF
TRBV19 CASKRDSFGYTF
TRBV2 CASSTGLTYEQYF
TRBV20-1 CSAPRSGGAYEQYF
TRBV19 CASSIGQAINYGYTF
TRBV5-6 CASSLEVGGPYNEQFF
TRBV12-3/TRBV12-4 CASSAIDRSETYEQYF
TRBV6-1 CASAGLAGGPDTQYF
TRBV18 CASSPRDNNEQFF
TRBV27 CASSPNPRVEQYF
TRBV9 CASSVYMGYEQYF
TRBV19 CASMGSSSYEQYF
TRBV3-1 CASSQATWVEQYF
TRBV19 CASSARVFNSPLHF
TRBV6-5 CASSVIRANVLTF